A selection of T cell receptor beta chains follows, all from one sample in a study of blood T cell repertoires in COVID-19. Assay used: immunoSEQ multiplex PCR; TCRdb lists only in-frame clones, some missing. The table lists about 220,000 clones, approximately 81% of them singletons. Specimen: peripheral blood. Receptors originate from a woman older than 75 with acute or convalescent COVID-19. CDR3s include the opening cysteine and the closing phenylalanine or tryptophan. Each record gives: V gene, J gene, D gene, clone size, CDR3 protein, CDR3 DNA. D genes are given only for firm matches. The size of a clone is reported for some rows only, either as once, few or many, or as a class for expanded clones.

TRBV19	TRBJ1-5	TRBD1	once	CASSGTDRGNQPQHF	TGTGCCAGTAGTGGGACGGACAGGGGAAATCAGCCCCAGCATTTT
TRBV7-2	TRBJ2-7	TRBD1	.	CASSLDGQGYYEQYF	TGTGCCAGCAGCTTAGATGGACAGGGATACTACGAGCAGTACTTC
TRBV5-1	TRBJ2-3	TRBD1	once	CASSHVRDRDTDTQYF	TGCGCCAGCAGTCACGTCCGGGACAGGGATACAGATACGCAGTATTTT
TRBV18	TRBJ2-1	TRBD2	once	CASSPGLAGVEQFF	TGTGCCAGCTCACCAGGACTAGCAGGCGTTGAGCAGTTCTTC
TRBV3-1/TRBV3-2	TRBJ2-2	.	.	CASRDLAGELFF	TGTGCCAGCAGGGACTTAGCTGGGGAGCTGTTTTTT
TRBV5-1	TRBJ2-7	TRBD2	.	CASSLAVSGAYEQYF	TGCGCCAGCAGCTTGGCCGTTAGCGGGGCCTACGAGCAGTACTTC
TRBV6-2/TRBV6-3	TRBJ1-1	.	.	CASSYGGSTEAFF	TGTGCCAGCAGTTATGGGGGCAGCACTGAAGCTTTCTTT
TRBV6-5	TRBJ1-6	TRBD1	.	CASSSGQGSYNSPLHF	TGTGCCAGCAGTTCCGGACAGGGTTCCTATAATTCACCCCTCCACTTT
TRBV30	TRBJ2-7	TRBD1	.	CAWSVQVQGAYEQYF	TGTGCCTGGAGTGTACAAGTGCAGGGGGCCTACGAGCAGTACTTC
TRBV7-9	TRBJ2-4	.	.	CASSHETPTGGLAKNIQYF	TGTGCCAGCAGCCATGAAACCCCGACAGGAGGTTTAGCCAAAAACATTCAGTACTTC
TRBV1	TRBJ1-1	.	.	CTSFTERWDRENTEAFF	TGCACCAGCTTCACAGAGAGATGGGACAGAGAGAACACTGAAGCTTTCTTT
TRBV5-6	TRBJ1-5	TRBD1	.	CASSPGQGNQPQHF	TGTGCCAGCAGCCCAGGACAGGGAAATCAGCCCCAGCATTTT
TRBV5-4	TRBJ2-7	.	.	CASSFPGLYEQYF	TGTGCCAGCAGCTTTCCGGGACTCTACGAGCAGTACTTC
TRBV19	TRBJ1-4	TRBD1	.	CASSIGQGNEKLFF	TGTGCCAGTAGCATCGGACAGGGAAATGAAAAACTGTTTTTT
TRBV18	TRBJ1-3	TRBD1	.	CASSPLGSGGRRGGNTIYF	TGTGCCAGCTCACCGCTCGGATCAGGGGGGCGGCGAGGAGGAAACACCATATATTTT
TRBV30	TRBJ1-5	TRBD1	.	CAWSSGGYQPQHF	TGTGCCTGGAGTTCAGGGGGGTATCAGCCCCAGCATTTT
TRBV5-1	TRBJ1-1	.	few	CASSLTRDTEAFF	TGCGCCAGCAGTCTGACCAGGGACACTGAAGCTTTCTTT
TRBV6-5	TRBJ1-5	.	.	CASSRTGNSNQPQHF	TGTGCCAGCAGTCGCACGGGAAACAGCAATCAGCCCCAGCATTTT
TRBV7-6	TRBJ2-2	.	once	CASSLGPPAGELFF	TGTGCCAGCAGCTTAGGACCACCAGCGGGGGAGCTGTTTTTT
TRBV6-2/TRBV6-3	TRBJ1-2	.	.	CASSYSGSNKANYGYTF	TGTGCCAGCAGTTACTCGGGCAGCAATAAGGCGAACTATGGCTACACCTTC
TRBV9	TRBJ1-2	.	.	CASSPDLVDGYTF	TGTGCCAGCAGCCCGGATCTAGTCGACGGCTACACCTTC
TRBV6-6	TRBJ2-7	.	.	CASSYQGPIPYEQYF	TGTGCCAGCAGTTATCAGGGCCCTATACCCTACGAGCAGTACTTC
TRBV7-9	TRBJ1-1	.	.	CASSLGLADTEAFF	TGTGCCAGCAGCTTAGGGCTGGCGGACACTGAAGCTTTCTTT
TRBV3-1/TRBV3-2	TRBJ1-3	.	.	CASSQEPSSGNTIYF	TGTGCCAGCAGCCAAGAGCCTAGCTCTGGAAACACCATATATTTT
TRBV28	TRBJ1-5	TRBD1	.	CASETGVQPQHF	TGTGCCAGCGAGACAGGGGTTCAGCCCCAGCATTTT
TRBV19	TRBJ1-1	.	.	CASSSPLAVTAFF	TGTGCCAGTAGTAGCCCCCTGGCGGTGACAGCTTTCTTT
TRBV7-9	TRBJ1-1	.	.	CASSLAAIVPGPATFF	TGTGCCAGCAGCTTAGCGGCTATCGTACCAGGGCCCGCGACTTTCTTT
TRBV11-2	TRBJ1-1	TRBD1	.	CASSLVSGRGVTEAFF	TGTGCCAGCAGCTTAGTGTCCGGCAGGGGGGTGACTGAAGCTTTCTTT
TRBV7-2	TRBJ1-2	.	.	CASSLQGPLNGYTF	TGTGCCAGCAGCTTACAGGGCCCTTTAAATGGCTACACCTTC
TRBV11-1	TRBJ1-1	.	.	CASRPQTQGTSEAFF	TGTGCCAGCAGACCGCAAACGCAGGGGACGTCTGAAGCTTTCTTT
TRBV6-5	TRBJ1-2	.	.	CASRVQAPYGYTF	TGTGCCAGCAGGGTACAGGCCCCCTATGGCTACACCTTC
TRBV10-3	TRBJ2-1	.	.	CAITSGTNNEQFF	TGTGCCATCACGAGCGGCACAAACAATGAGCAGTTCTTC
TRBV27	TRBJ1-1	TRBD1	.	CASSRGQGLSLVGAEAFF	TGTGCCAGCAGCCGGGGACAGGGTTTATCGTTGGTTGGCGCTGAAGCTTTCTTT
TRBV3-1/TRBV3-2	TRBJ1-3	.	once	CASSPRDIGNTIYF	TGTGCCAGCAGTCCCCGGGACATCGGAAACACCATATATTTT
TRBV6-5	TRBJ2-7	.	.	CASSDPRGASYEQYF	TGTGCCAGCAGCGATCCCAGGGGGGCTTCCTACGAGCAGTACTTC
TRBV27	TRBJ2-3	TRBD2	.	CASSLAGGADTQYF	TGTGCCAGCAGCCTAGCGGGGGGGGCAGATACGCAGTATTTT
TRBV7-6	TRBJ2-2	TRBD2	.	CASLARRGASNTGELFF	TGTGCCAGCTTGGCCAGGCGGGGGGCTTCGAACACCGGGGAGCTGTTTTTT
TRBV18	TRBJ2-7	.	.	CASSPLSGNSYEQYF	TGTGCCAGCTCACCACTCTCAGGGAACTCCTACGAGCAGTACTTC
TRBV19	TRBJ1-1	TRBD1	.	CASIPFSGQGITEAFF	TGTGCCAGTATCCCCTTTTCTGGACAGGGAATAACTGAAGCTTTCTTT
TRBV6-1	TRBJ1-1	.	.	CASSEREAGTEAFF	TGTGCCAGCAGTGAAAGGGAGGCTGGGACTGAAGCTTTCTTT
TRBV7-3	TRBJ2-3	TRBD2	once	CASSLRTSGTDTQYF	TGTGCCAGCAGCTTAAGGACTAGCGGCACAGATACGCAGTATTTT
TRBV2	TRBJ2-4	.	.	CASTVWPDIQYF	TGTGCCAGCACCGTGTGGCCCGACATTCAGTACTTC
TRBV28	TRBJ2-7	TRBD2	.	CASIGSGGHTYEQYF	TGTGCCAGCATCGGTAGCGGGGGCCATACCTACGAGCAGTACTTC
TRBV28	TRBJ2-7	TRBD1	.	CASSSGQSYEQYF	TGTGCCAGCAGTTCGGGACAGTCCTACGAGCAGTACTTC
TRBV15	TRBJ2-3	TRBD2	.	CATSRDRGLAGGLPITDTQYF	TGTGCCACCAGCAGAGATCGGGGGCTAGCGGGGGGCCTACCGATCACAGATACGCAGTATTTT
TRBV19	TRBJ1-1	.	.	CASSMGGADTEAFF	TGTGCCAGTAGTATGGGGGGGGCCGACACTGAAGCTTTCTTT
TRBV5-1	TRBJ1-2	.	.	CASSAGTNYGYTF	TGCGCCAGCAGCGCGGGAACAAACTATGGCTACACCTTC
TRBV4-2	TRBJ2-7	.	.	CASSQEKDRPYEQYF	TGTGCCAGCAGCCAAGAGAAAGACAGACCCTACGAGCAGTACTTC
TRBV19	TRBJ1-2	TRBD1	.	CASTMWDSLGGGYTF	TGTGCCAGCACGATGTGGGACTCCTTAGGGGGCGGCTACACCTTC
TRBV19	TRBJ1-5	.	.	CASSIRRDGNQPQHF	TGTGCCAGTAGTATAAGGAGGGATGGCAATCAGCCCCAGCATTTT
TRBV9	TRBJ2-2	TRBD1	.	CASSVRETGLTGELFF	TGTGCCAGCAGCGTAAGAGAGACAGGGTTAACCGGGGAGCTGTTTTTT
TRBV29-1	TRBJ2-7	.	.	CSVEEIQAGEQYF	TGCAGCGTTGAAGAAATACAGGCGGGAGAGCAGTACTTC
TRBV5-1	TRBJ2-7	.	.	CASSVDSYPYEQYF	TGCGCCAGCAGCGTCGACAGCTATCCCTACGAGCAGTACTTC
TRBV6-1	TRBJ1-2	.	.	CASSEEGRVWGYTF	TGTGCCAGCAGTGAAGAAGGCAGGGTTTGGGGCTACACCTTC
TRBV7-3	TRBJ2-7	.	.	CASSLIGGYEQYF	TGTGCCAGCAGCTTAATCGGGGGTTACGAGCAGTACTTC
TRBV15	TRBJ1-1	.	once	CATSLILGSGSEAFF	TGTGCCACCAGCCTTATTTTGGGGAGCGGCAGTGAAGCTTTCTTT
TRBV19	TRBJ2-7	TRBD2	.	CASSPRTSGDYEQYF	TGTGCCAGTAGTCCCCGGACTAGCGGGGACTACGAGCAGTACTTC
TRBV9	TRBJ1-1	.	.	CASSRRTVNTEAFF	TGTGCCAGCAGCAGAAGGACAGTGAACACTGAAGCTTTCTTT
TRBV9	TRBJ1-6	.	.	CASSVTGRDSPLHF	TGTGCCAGCAGCGTGACGGGAAGAGATTCACCCCTCCACTTT